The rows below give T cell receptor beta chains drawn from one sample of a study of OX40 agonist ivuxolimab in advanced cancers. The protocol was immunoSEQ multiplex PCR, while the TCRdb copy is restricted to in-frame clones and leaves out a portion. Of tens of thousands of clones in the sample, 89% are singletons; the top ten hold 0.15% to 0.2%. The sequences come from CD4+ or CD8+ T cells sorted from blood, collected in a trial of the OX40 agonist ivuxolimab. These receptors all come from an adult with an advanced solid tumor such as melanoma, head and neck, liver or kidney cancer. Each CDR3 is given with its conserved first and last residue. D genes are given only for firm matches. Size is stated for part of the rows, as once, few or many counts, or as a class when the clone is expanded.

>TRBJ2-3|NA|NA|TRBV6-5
TGTGCCAGCAGTTCCAGGGTTTTCGATACGCAGTATTTT
CASSSRVFDTQYF
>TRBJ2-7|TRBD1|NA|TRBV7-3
TGTGCCAGCAGCGGCGGACAGGGCTACGAGCAGTACTTC
CASSGGQGYEQYF
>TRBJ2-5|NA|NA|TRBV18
TGTGCCAGCTCACCCCAAGAGACCCAGTACTTC
CASSPQETQYF
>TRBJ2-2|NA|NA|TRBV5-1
TGCGCCAGCAGCTCCCGCGACGAGGGGTGGGAGCTGTTTTTT
CASSSRDEGWELFF
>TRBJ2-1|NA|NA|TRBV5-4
TGTGCCAGCAGCTTGGGGGGGGCGTTGAGCTCCTACAATGAGCAGTTCTTC
CASSLGGALSSYNEQFF
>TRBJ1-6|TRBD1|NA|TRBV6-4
TGTGCCAGCAGTGAGGGACAGGGGGCGAGTTCACCCCTCCACTTT
CASSEGQGASSPLHF
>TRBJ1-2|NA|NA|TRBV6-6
TGTGCCAGCAGTTATATCAGTGGGCAGGCTGGTGGCTACACCTTC
CASSYISGQAGGYTF
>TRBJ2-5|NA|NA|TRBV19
TGTGCCAGTAGTATAAGGCGCGAGACCCAGTACTTC
CASSIRRETQYF
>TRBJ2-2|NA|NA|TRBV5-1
TGCGCCAGCAGCTTATCAGGAGCGAACACCGGGGAGCTGTTTTTT
CASSLSGANTGELFF
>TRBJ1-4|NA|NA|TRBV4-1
TGCGCCAGCAGCATAACACCCACGAGAATTTCATCGGGCGGTAAAGAAAAACTGTTTTTT
CASSITPTRISSGGKEKLFF
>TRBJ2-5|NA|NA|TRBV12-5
TGTGCTAGTGGTTTGGTCCGTGCGGACCAAGAGACCCAGTACTTC
CASGLVRADQETQYF
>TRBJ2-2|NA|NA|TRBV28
TGTGCCAGCAGTTCGGGACCCACGCACCCCGGGGAGCTGTTTTTT
CASSSGPTHPGELFF
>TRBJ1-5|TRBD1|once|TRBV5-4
TGTGCCAGCAGCGCAGGACAGGGTGGGAATCAGCCCCAGCATTTT
CASSAGQGGNQPQHF
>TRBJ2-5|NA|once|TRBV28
TGTGCCAGCAGTTTTTGGCAAGAGACCCAGTACTTC
CASSFWQETQYF
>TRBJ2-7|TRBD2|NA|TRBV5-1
TGCGCCAGCAGCACGACTAGCGGGATGCGTGAGCAGTACTTC
CASSTTSGMREQYF
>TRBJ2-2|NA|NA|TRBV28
TGTGCCAGTTCCCCGGACAGAGACACCGGGGAGCTGTTTTTT
CASSPDRDTGELFF
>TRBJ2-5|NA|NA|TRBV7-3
TGTGCCAGCAGCTTTAGTGGGGGGCTTCAAGAGACCCAGTACTTC
CASSFSGGLQETQYF
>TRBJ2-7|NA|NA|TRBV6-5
TGTGCCAGCAGTTATAGAGGGTACGGCGAGCAGTACTTC
CASSYRGYGEQYF
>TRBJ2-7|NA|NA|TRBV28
TGTGCCAGCAGTCTAACCGGGGCTGGCCGTCTCTACGAGCAGTACTTC
CASSLTGAGRLYEQYF
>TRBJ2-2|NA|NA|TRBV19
TGTGCCAGTAGTATGGGGCAGACCGGGGAGCTGTTTTTT
CASSMGQTGELFF
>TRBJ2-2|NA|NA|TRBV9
TGTGCCAGCAGGGACCGGGGCAACACCGGGGAGCTGTTTTTT
CASRDRGNTGELFF
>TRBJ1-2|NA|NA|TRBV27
TGTGCCAGCAGTCTCCTCGTCTATGGCTACACCTTC
CASSLLVYGYTF
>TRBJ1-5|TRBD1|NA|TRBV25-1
TGTGCCAGCAGTCCCGGGGGGACAGTCAATCAGCCCCAGCATTTT
CASSPGGTVNQPQHF
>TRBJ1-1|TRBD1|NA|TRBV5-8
TGTGCCAGCAGTTATAGTTCCGGGACAGCGAACACTGAAGCTTTCTTT
CASSYSSGTANTEAFF
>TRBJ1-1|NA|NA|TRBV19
TGTGCTTCGGGGAGAATGAACACTGAAGCTTTCTTT
CASGRMNTEAFF
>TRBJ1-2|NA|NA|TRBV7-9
TGTGCCAGCAGTAAAGGAGTGGCAAGTTTTAACTATGGCTACACCTTC
CASSKGVASFNYGYTF
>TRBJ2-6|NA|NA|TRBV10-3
TGTGCCATCAGTGACAGTCCTGGGGCCAACGTCCTGACTTTC
CAISDSPGANVLTF
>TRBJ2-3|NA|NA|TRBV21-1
TGTGCCAGCAGCAATCAAGCCCAGGAGGCAGATACGCAGTATTTT
CASSNQAQEADTQYF
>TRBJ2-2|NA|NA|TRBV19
TGTGCCAGTAGTATAGAGTCTGTAACAGGGTGGCGGCGGACCGGGGAGCTGTTTTTT
CASSIESVTGWRRTGELFF
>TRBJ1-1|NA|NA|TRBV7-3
TGTGCCAGCAGCTTCTCTCCGACGAACACTGAAGCTTTCTTT
CASSFSPTNTEAFF
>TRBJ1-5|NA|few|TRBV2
TGTGCCAGCAGTGTAGAGCCCAATCAGCCCCAGCATTTT
CASSVEPNQPQHF
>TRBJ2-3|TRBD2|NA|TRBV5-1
TGCGCCAGCAGCTTGAGTCTAGCGGCCGGAGCAGATACGCAGTATTTT
CASSLSLAAGADTQYF
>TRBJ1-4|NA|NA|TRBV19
TGTGCCAGTAGTATTTCCAGGGGTGAAAAACTGTTTTTT
CASSISRGEKLFF
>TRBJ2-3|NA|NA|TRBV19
TGTGCCAGTAGTATCGGTCAGTCCACAGATACGCAGTATTTT
CASSIGQSTDTQYF
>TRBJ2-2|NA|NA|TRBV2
TGTGCCAGCAGTGCGATCTTTCAGGGGGGCGGGGAGCTGTTTTTT
CASSAIFQGGGELFF
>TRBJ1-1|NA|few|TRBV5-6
TGTGCCAGCAGGTTAAGAGGGGTGTGGACTGAAGCTTTCTTT
CASRLRGVWTEAFF
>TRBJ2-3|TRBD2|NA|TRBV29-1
TGCAGCGTTGCGTCTAGCGGGAGCACAGATACGCAGTATTTT
CSVASSGSTDTQYF
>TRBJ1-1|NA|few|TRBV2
TGTGCCAGCAGTACGTGGAACACTGAAGCTTTCTTT
CASSTWNTEAFF
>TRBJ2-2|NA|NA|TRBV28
TGTGCCAGCAGTTCCTTCACCGGGGAGCTGTTTTTT
CASSSFTGELFF
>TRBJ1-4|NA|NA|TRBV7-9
TGTGCCAGCAGCTTATGGGTCAGCGGTAATGAAAAACTGTTTTTT
CASSLWVSGNEKLFF
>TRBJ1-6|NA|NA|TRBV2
TGTGCCAGCGGCGAGGGGCCCTCCTATAATTCACCCCTCCACTTT
CASGEGPSYNSPLHF
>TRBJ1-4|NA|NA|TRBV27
TGTGCCAGCAGTGGGGCAACAACTAATGAAAAACTGTTTTTT
CASSGATTNEKLFF
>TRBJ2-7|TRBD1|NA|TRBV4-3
TGCGCCAGCAGCCGAGGGACAGGGGGCGCGTACGAGCAGTACTTC
CASSRGTGGAYEQYF
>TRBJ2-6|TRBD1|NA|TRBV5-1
TGCGCCAGCAGCCCCCTGGACAGGACCTCTTCTGGGGCCAACGTCCTGACTTTC
CASSPLDRTSSGANVLTF
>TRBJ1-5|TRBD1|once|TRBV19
TGTGCCAGTAGTGTAGGGGGCGCGGCGGATGATCAGCCCCAGCATTTT
CASSVGGAADDQPQHF
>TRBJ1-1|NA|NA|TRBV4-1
TGCGCCAGTGCCCCCTTATGGGGGATGAACACTGAAGCTTTCTTT
CASAPLWGMNTEAFF